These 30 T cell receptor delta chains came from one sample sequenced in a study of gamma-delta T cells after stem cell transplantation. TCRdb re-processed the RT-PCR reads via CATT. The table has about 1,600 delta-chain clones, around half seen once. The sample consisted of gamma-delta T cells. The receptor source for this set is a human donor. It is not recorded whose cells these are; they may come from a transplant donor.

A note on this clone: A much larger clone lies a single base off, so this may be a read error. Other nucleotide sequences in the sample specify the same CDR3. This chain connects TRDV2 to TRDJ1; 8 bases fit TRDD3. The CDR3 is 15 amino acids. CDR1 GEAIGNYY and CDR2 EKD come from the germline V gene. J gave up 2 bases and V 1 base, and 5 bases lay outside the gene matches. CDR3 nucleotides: TGTGCCTGTGACACTGTTGGGGGGATAACCGATAAACTCATCTTT. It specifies CACDTVGGITDKLIF.

The CDR3 region is CACDTLVGVANTDKLIF. The CDR3 DNA sequence: TGTGCCTGTGACACGCTGGTGGGGGTCGCAAACACCGATAAACTCATCTTT. The chain couples TRDV2 to TRDJ1, with a tentative D call TRDD3 (6 bases). The CDR3 consists of 17 residues. The germline V gene has CDR1 GEAIGNYY and CDR2 EKD. The V end lost 1 base, the J end lost 0 bases, and 17 bases lay between the germline ends.

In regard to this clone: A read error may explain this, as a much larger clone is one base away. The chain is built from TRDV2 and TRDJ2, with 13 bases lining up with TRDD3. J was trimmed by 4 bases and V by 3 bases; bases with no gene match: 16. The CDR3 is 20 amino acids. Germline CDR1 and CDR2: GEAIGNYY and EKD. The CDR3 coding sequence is TGTGCCTGTGACGCCATACTGGGGGATACGCGAGAGTCTGCGACAGCACAACTCTTCTTT. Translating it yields CACDAILGDTRESATAQLFF.

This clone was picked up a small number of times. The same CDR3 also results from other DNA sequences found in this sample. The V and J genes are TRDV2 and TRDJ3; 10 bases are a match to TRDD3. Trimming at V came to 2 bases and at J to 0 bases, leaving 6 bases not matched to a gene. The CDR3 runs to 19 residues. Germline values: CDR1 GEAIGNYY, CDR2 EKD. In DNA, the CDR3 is TGTGCCTGTGACATTACTGGGGGATTTCGCTCCTGGGACACCCGACAGATGTTTTTC. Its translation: CACDITGGFRSWDTRQMFF.

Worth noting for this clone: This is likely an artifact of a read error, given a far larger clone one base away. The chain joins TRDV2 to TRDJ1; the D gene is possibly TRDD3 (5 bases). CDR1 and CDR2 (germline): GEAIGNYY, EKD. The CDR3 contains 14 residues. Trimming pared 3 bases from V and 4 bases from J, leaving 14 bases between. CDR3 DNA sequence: TGTGCCTGTGACGGCCGGGGGGCCCTCGATAAACTCATCTTT. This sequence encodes CACDGRGALDKLIF.

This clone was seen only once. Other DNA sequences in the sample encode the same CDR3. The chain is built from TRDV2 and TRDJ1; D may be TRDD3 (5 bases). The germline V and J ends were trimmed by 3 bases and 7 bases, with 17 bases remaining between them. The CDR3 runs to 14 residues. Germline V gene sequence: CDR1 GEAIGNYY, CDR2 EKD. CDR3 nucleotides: TGTGCCTGTGACCCCTTAGGGATTAGGGGTAAACTCATCTTT. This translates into CACDPLGIRGKLIF.

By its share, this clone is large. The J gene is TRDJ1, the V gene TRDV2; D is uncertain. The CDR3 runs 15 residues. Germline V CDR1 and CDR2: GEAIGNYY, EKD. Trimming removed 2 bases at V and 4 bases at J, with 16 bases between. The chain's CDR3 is CACDRIGPLGDKLIF. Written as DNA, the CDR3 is TGTGCCTGTGACAGAATTGGGCCCTTGGGCGATAAACTCATCTTT.

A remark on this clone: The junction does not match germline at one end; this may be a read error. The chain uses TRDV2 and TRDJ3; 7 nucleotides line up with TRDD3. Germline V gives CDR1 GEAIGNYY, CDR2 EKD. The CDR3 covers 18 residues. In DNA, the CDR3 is TGTGCCTGTGACACCGCTGGGGGCAACTCCCGGGACACCCGACAGATGTTTTTC. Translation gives CACDTAGGNSRDTRQMFF.

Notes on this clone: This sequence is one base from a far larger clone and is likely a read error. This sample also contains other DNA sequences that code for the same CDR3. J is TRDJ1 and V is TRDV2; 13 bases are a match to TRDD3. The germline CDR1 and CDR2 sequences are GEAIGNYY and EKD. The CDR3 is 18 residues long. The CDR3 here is CACDPLLGDTLPKDKLIF. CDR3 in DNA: TGCGCCTGTGACCCTTTACTGGGGGATACGCTTCCGAAAGATAAACTCATCTTT.

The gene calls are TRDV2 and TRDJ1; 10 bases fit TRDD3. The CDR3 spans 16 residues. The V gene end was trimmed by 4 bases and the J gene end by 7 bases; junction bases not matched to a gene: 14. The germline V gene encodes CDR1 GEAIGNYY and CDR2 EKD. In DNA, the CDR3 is TGTGCCTGTGAGGATTTGGGGGATACTGAGTACGTTAAACTCATCTTT. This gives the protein CACEDLGDTEYVKLIF.

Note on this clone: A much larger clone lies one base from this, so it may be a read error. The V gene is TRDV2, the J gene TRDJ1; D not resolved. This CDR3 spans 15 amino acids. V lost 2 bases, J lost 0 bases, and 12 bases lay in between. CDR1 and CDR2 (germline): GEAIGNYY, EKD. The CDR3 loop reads CACDIIGAYTDKLIF. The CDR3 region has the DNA TGTGCCTGTGACATCATCGGGGCGTACACCGATAAACTCATCTTT.

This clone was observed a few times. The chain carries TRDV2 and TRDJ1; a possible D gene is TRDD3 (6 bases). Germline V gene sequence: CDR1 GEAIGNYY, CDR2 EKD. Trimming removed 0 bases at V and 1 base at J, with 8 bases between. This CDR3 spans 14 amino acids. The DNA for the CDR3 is TGTGCCTGTGACACCGTGGGGGTCACCGATAAACTCATCTTT. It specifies CACDTVGVTDKLIF.

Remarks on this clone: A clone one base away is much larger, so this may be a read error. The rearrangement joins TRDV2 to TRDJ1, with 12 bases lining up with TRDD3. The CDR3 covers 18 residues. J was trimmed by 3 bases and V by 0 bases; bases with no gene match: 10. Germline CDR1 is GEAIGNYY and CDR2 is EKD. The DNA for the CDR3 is TGTGCCTGTGACACCTTACTGGGGGATACAGCGTACGCCGATAAACTCATCTTT. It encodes CACDTLLGDTAYADKLIF.

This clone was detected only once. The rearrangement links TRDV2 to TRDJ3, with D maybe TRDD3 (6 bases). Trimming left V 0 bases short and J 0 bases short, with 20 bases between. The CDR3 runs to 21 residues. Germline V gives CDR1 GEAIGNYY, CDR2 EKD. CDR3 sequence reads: CACDTAPGVGGSSWDTRQMFF. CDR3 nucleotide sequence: TGTGCCTGTGACACCGCCCCTGGGGTGGGGGGCAGCTCCTGGGACACCCGACAGATGTTTTTC.

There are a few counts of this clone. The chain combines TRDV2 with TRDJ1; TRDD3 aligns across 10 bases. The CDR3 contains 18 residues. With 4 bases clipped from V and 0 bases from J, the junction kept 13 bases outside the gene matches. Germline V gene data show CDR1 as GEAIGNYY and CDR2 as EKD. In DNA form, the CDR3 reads TGTGCCTGTGATACTGTACTGGGGGATCCAATGTACACCGATAAACTCATCTTT. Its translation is CACDTVLGDPMYTDKLIF.

CDR3 loop: CACDGILGDTKYTDKLIF. In DNA form, the CDR3 reads TGTGCCTGTGACGGGATACTGGGGGATACCAAGTACACCGATAAACTCATCTTT. V is TRDV2 and J is TRDJ1; 12 nucleotides match TRDD3. This CDR3 is built from 18 residues. Germline-derived CDR1 and CDR2 are GEAIGNYY and EKD. With V trimmed by 3 bases and J by 0 bases, 10 bases remained unmatched.

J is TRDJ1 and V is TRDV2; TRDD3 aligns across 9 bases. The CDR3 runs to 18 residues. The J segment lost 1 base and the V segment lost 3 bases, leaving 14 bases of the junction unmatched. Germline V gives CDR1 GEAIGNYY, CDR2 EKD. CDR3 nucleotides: TGTGCCTGTGACGCTTTGGTACTGGGGGACCAGTGCACCGATAAACTCATCTTT. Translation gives CACDALVLGDQCTDKLIF.

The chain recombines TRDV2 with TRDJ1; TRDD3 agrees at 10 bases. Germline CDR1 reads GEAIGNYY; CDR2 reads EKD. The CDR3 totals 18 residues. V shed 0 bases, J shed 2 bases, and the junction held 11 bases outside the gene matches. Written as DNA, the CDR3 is TGTGCCTGTGACACCCTACGTACTGGGGGATTGGGAACCGATAAACTCATCTTT. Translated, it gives CACDTLRTGGLGTDKLIF.

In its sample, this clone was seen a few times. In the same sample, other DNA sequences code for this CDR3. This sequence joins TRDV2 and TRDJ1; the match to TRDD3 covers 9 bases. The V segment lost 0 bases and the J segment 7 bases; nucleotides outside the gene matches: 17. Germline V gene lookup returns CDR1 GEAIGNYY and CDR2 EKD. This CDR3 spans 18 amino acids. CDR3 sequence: CACDTVPSPGGIPGKLIF. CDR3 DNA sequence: TGTGCCTGTGACACCGTTCCGTCCCCAGGGGGGATACCGGGTAAACTCATCTTT.

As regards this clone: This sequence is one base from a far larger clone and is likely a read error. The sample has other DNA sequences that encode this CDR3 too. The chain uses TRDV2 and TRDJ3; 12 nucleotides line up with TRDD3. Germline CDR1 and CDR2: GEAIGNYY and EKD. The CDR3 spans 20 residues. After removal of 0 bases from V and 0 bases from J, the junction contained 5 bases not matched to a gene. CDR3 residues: CACDTVLGDTSSWDTRQMFF. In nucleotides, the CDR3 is TGTGCCTGTGACACCGTACTGGGGGATACAAGCTCCTGGGACACCCGACAGATGTTTTTC.

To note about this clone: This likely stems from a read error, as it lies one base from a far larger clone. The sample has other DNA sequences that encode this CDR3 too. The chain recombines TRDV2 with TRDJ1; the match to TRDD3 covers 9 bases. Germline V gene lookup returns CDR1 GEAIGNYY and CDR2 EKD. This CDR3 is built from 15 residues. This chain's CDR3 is CACDTVGGYSFGLIF. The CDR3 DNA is TGTGCCTGTGACACCGTAGGGGGATACTCGTTTGGACTCATCTTC.

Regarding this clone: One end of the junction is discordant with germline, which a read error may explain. The CDR3 loop is CACDTILLGTSWDTRQMFF. The CDR3 DNA sequence: TGCGCCTGTGACACGATACTCCTAGGGACCTCCTGGGACACCCGACAGATGTTTTTC. The J gene is TRDJ3, the V gene TRDV2; TRDD2 or TRDD3 may be the D gene (5 bases each). This CDR3 is 19 amino acids long. Per germline, CDR1 GEAIGNYY and CDR2 EKD.

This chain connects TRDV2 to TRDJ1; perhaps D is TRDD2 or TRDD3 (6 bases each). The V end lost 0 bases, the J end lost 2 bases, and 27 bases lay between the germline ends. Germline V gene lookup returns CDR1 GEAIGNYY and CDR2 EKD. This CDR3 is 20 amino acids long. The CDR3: CACDTVSPTGGGRRTDKLIF. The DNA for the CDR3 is TGTGCCTGTGACACCGTCTCTCCTACGGGTGGGGGCCGCCGTACCGATAAACTCATCTTT.

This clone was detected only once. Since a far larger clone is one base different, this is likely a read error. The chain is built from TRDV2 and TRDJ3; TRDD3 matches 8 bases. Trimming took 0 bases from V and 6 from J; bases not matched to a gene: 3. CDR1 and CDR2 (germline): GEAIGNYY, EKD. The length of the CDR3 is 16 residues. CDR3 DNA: TGTGCCTGTGACACCCTGGGGGAGATGGACACCCGACAGATGTTTTTC. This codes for CACDTLGEMDTRQMFF.

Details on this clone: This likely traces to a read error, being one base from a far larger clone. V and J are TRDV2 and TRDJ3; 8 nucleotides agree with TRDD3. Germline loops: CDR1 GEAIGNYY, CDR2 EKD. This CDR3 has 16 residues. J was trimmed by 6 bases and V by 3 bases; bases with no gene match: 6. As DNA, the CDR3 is TGTGCCTGTGACCCCCTGGGGGAGACGGACACCCGACAGATGTTTTTC. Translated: CACDPLGETDTRQMFF.

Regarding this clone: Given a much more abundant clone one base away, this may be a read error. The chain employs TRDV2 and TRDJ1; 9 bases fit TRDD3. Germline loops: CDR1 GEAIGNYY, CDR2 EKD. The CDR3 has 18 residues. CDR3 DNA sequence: TGTGCCTGTGACACTTTGGTACTGGGGGACCAGTACACCGATAACCTCATCTTT. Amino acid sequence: CACDTLVLGDQYTDNLIF.

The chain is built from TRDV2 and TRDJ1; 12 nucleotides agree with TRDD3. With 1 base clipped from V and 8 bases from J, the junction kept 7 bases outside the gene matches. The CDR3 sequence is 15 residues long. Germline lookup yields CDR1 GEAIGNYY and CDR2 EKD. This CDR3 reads CACDTLLGDTKKLIF. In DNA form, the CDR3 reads TGTGCCTGTGACACTTTACTGGGGGATACTAAGAAACTCATCTTT.

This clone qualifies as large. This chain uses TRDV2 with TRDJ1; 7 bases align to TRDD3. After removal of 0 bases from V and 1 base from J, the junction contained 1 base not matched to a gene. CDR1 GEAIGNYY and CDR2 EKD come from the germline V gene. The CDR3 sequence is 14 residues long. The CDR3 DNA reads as TGTGCCTGTGACACCCTGGGGGGCACCGATAAACTCATCTTT. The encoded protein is CACDTLGGTDKLIF.

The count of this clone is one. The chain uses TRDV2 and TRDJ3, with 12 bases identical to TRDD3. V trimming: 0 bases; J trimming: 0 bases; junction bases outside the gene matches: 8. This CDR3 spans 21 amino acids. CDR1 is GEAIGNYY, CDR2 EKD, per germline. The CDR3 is CACDTLLGDTGSSWDTRQMFF. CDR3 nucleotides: TGTGCCTGTGACACCTTACTGGGGGATACAGGGAGCTCCTGGGACACCCGACAGATGTTTTTC.

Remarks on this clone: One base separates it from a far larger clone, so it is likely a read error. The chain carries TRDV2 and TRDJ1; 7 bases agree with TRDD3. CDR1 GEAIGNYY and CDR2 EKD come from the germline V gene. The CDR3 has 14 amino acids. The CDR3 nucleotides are TGTGCCTGTGACGGCTGGGGGGCCCTCGATAAACTCACCTTT. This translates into CACDGWGALDKLTF.